This T cell receptor (beta chain) was identified in a study of shared clonotypes between healthy human individuals (dated by TCRdb to 2020 to 2021). Study-wide context: A couple of women and a few men aged 18 to 49 years were included in the cohort. Per donor, three plates each were used for CD4 naive and CD4 memory, two for CD8 naive, and one for CD8 memory. The study deeply sequenced blood TCR repertoires of five healthy adults to estimate repertoire size and the extent of clonotype sharing between individuals. Different laboratories and diverse techniques were used to prepare libraries and sequence TCR repertoires, to increase sequencing depth and limit assay-specific biases. Leukapheresis yielded between about 0.8 and 9.5 billion PBMCs per donor. What the work shows at the level of the full study, not this receptor alone: Pairwise subsampling indicated that sequencing depth was expected to affect the degree of clonotype sharing among donors. Higher generation probabilities were observed for clonotypes shared by all four sorted-subset donors than for non-shared clonotypes. Even with the large sequencing depth, rarefaction of the sorted-subset datasets indicated that sequencing was incomplete. Because the study included only a small number of donors, the genetic and exposure-history diversity represented was limited. Sampling was restricted to blood, and TCR repertoires in tissue are likely to differ from TCR repertoires in blood. About 5% of naive CD4, 3.5% of naive CD8, 2% to 2.5% of memory CD4, and about 0.4% of memory CD8 clonotypes were shared across several donors. Larger estimated clonotype richness was generally found for naive subsets than for memory subsets.

Regarding this clone: No cognate antigen has been identified for it. No qualities accompany the bases; no much larger clone lies one base away.

The donors were healthy, HIV-negative adults with no recently reported acute infections or vaccinations. All donors were Caucasian adults living in Nashville, Tennessee, USA. CD4+ T cells were enriched by magnetic negative selection; naive cells were then positively selected on CD45RA, and the negative fraction formed the memory subset. Blood was obtained by leukapheresis, after which PBMCs were separated by Ficoll-Histopaque density gradient centrifugation and cryopreserved in liquid nitrogen vapor phase. Analytical flow cytometry was used to check the purity and quantity of every magnetically sorted T cell population. Genomic DNA was isolated from each sorted fraction and quantified by UV absorbance on a Nanodrop 2000c. Using the deep immunoSEQ assay, multiplex PCR amplified TCR CDR3 regions from genomic DNA. For each cell subset, the extracted genomic DNA was distributed evenly across all wells of several immunoSEQ 96-well plates, and each plate served as one replicate. For sorted subsets, approximately 0.2 ug of genomic DNA, equivalent to about 30,000 T cell genomes, went into each replicate PCR. Purified libraries were quantified with a Qubit 3.0 fluorometer, sized on a Bioanalyzer 2100, and re-quantified with the KAPA Library Quantification kit. Every immunoSEQ 96-well plate was sequenced on a dedicated single-read 150-cycle Illumina NextSeq 550 flow cell. Turning to the authors' computational methods: The immunoSEQ output contained only junctional sequences without quality scores, so filtering could not match that applied to full-length reads. Sequences were annotated with PyIR, a Python wrapper for IgBLAST v1.9, using IMGT germline references to assign V/J genes and CDR3. Reads were removed for weak V/J assignments (E-value above 1e-6), missing CDR3, stop codons, out-of-frame junctions, or ambiguous translated residues. V3J clonotypes were defined as sequences sharing the same inferred V gene, J gene, and CDR3 amino acid sequence. The percentage overlap between two repertoires was calculated by dividing the number of shared unique clonotypes by the size of the smaller repertoire. RTK rarefaction, the Chao1 estimator, and Recon v2.1 estimates of unobserved clonotypes were used to assess repertoire richness. Generation probabilities for all TCRbeta clonotypes obtained by the gDNA method from a handful of donors were computed using OLGA. Drawn from immuneACCESS, this table holds only the in-frame rearrangements with V and J called that TCRdb kept. Clones are partly lost; checked studies trace under half to an unresolved V gene and leave the rest unexplained. Clone size and V and J calls were adopted from that table, with D and trimming inferred from the DNA. This sample is represented by about 2.3 million clones; around 93% of them were singletons. The ten top clones hold around 0.4% of the sample.

The clonotype was recovered from a man between 18 and 29 years old in good health. Some clones in this sample may be carry-over from other donors' samples. What was sequenced was naive CD4+ T cells from PBMCs. This specimen's cell subset or site label, per the study, means: CD45RA+ positively selected.

The CDR3 is CASSQAGVIAGETQYF. The sequence in DNA is TGCGCCAGCAGCCAAGCGGGGGTAATCGCCGGGGAGACCCAGTACTTC. The sequence is built from TRBV5-1 and TRBJ2-5; TRBD2 fits 8 bases in the junction. CDR1 and CDR2 are read off the germline V gene as SGHRS and YFSETQ. Measured from the cysteine to the phenylalanine, the CDR3 is 16 residues long. Only the CDR3 DNA stays, 48 bases, in frame from base 1. V ends up 4 bases short and J 5 bases short, with an unmatched junction base count of 13.